The text below deals with one T cell receptor (beta chain). The antigen remains undetermined. The CDR3 length is 16 residues. V gave up 7 bases and J gave up 3 bases, with 23 bases separating them. Germline assignment: CDR1 SGHRS and CDR2 YFSETQ. This record belongs to a study of sequential checkpoint blockade in melanoma. Overall study results and limits: Rising tumor T-cell fraction and clonality meant about 30 times likelier benefit.

This sample's treatment: randomized to nivolumab then ipilimumab (arm A) or the reverse (arm B). The protocol was immunoSEQ multiplex PCR, while the TCRdb copy is restricted to in-frame clones and leaves out a portion. The table records 6,000 to 9,000 clones, about 28% of them present only once. This chain links TRBV5-1 with TRBJ2-7; D is uncertain. Specimen: tumor tissue (inferred from file names), collected from a patient given nivolumab and ipilimumab in sequence. The clonotype originates from a human donor with melanoma. In DNA, the CDR3 is TGCGCCAGCTTCCCCGGGCATGGCCAGAGCGACTACGAGCAGTACTTC. Translation gives CASFPGHGQSDYEQYF.